This TCR beta chain emerged from a study of T-cell memory formation after mild COVID-19. Study-wide context: TCR clusters showed largely donor specificity. Overall study findings and caveats: The second-wave clones peaking on day 37 were not confirmed as SARS-CoV-2-specific. Memory cells collected pre-infection included some clones that later responded, suggesting cross-reactive memory joined. Clones that got smaller from day 15 to 85 had even CD4/CD8, while clones growing later tipped toward CD4+.

From the 5' RACE reads, TCRdb called clonotypes with MiXCR, one entry per CDR3 protein. The sample has around 250,000 distinct CDR3 sequences, 8.5% to 9.5% seen once; the top ten hold more than 20%. Turning to this clonotype: Its specificity is unknown.

The clonotype was recovered from a man aged 18 to 30 who had mild COVID-19 (a few samples of this study predate the infection). Cell type and time point are not known. Sequencing was done on a sample of PBMCs or a T cell subset sorted from them (not recorded which).

CDR3 sequence reads: CASSGGWGYHNTEAFF. CDR3 DNA: TGTGCCAGCAGTGGCGGTTGGGGGTACCATAACACTGAAGCTTTCTTT. The chain carries TRBV21-1 and TRBJ1-1; the table assigns TRBD1, which was not confirmed against the DNA. TRBV21-1 is a pseudogene segment. CDR3 length: 16 amino acids.